This T cell receptor (beta chain) was identified during a study of cytomegalovirus exposure and HLA in healthy donors. As for this clone: Its antigen is unknown.

The PCR made use of 60 Vbeta and 13 Jbeta primers. The protocol was immunoSEQ multiplex PCR, while the TCRdb copy is restricted to in-frame clones and leaves out a portion. This sample yields about 37,000 clones, of which just under 75% are seen a single time; 6.3% belongs to the top ten. Study findings and constraints: In a later analysis, an Asian-associated ancestry cluster reportedly showed fewer N-insertions than the roughly 710-donor mean. CMV serostatus alone was available as immune exposure information.

Germline CDR1 reads SGHNT; CDR2 reads YYREEE (reference sequence). The V and J ends lost 4 bases and 4 bases, in that order; junction bases with no gene match: 4. CDR3 size: 16 residues. Sequenced input: PBMCs. The chain combines TRBV5-4 with TRBJ2-1, with 14 bases aligning to TRBD2. The clonotype comes from a man aged 25 to 40 in good health and CMV-seronegative. The CDR3 region has the DNA TGTGCCAGCAGCGCGGGGACTAGCGGGAGATACAATGAGCAGTTCTTC. It is translated as CASSAGTSGRYNEQFF.